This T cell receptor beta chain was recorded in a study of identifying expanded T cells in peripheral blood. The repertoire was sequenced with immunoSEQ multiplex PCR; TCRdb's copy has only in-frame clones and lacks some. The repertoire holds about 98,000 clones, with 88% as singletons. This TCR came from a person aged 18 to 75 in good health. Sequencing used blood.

This CDR3 reads CASSPSTGMDEQFF. CDR3 coding DNA: TGTGCCAGCAGCCCATCGACAGGGATGGATGAGCAGTTCTTC. This chain uses TRBV7-2 with TRBJ2-1, with 7 nucleotides matching TRBD1. The germline V gene encodes CDR1 SGHTA and CDR2 FQGNSA. The CDR3 runs to 14 residues. Trimming took 5 bases from V and 8 from J; bases not matched to a gene: 9.